A single T cell receptor (beta chain) is shown here with its context. Its target is unknown. The data were taken from a study of monozygotic twins with inflammatory bowel disease. Study-wide findings and caveats: With others, IBD patients shared fewer clonotypes than healthy twins did, especially with disease activity. No repertoire similarity difference was seen between concordant and discordant twins; power was possibly limited.

Every TCR library used about 3,700 ng of total RNA. Template switching appended UMIs that held a 6-nucleotide sample barcode. TCRdb reanalyzed the 5' RACE reads, giving one entry per CDR3 protein sequence and no DNA. The listing contains some 150,000 distinct CDR3 sequences. The CDR3 runs 16 residues. From germline, CDR1 is PRHDT and CDR2 FYEKMQ (reference sequence). Sequenced sample: blood. V and J are TRBV13 and TRBJ2-1; absent DNA, TCRdb's TRBD2 call cannot be checked. This TCR was recovered from a human donor with ulcerative colitis or Crohn's disease, or a healthy co-twin of an affected twin (not recorded which). CDR3: CASSFGGRISGNEQFF. Using reference TRBV13 and TRBJ2-1 for the parts outside the CDR3, the full variable domain is AAGVIQSPRHLIKEKRETATLKCYPIPRHDTVYWYQQGPGQDPQFLISFYEKMQSDKGSIPDRFSAQQFSDYHSELNMSSLELGDSALYFCASSFGGRISGNEQFFGPGTRLTVL.